A selection of T cell receptor beta chains follows, all from one sample in a study of T-cell reconstitution after alpha-beta-depleted transplantation in children. TCRdb re-derived calls from the PCR reads in MiXCR, one entry per CDR3 protein. The table includes over 550,000 distinct CDR3 sequences, roughly 10% detected once. The sequencing used PBMCs from the stem cell graft donor, collected from the stem cell graft. The receptors originated from a human donor who donated a stem cell graft to a child with acute myeloid leukemia. Both conserved end residues are part of each CDR3. A D gene is named only where the DNA matches it firmly. A row's size may be missing; if present it is once, few, many or a size class.

d_gene: NA; v_gene: TRBV6-5; j_gene: TRBJ1-4; abundance: many; len: 16; CDR3aa: CASSYSTGVGNEKLFF; CDR3nt: TGTGCCAGCAGTTACTCGACCGGGGTCGGTAATGAAAAACTGTTTTTT
d_gene: TRBD1; v_gene: TRBV12-3/TRBV12-4; j_gene: TRBJ1-1; abundance: many; len: 11; CDR3aa: CASSYRGEAFF; CDR3nt: TGTGCCAGCAGTTACAGGGGGGAAGCTTTCTTT
d_gene: NA; v_gene: TRBV30; j_gene: TRBJ2-7; abundance: few; len: 12; CDR3aa: CAWTLSGYEQYF; CDR3nt: TGTGCCTGGACCCTTTCAGGCTACGAGCAGTACTTC
d_gene: NA; v_gene: TRBV4-2; j_gene: TRBJ2-3; abundance: NA; len: 14; CDR3aa: CASSQEGVRDTQYF; CDR3nt: TGTGCCAGCAGCCAAGAGGGGGTGAGAGATACGCAGTATTTT
d_gene: TRBD2; v_gene: TRBV6-1; j_gene: TRBJ2-2; abundance: few; len: 15; CDR3aa: CATKGVAGVTGELFF; CDR3nt: TGTGCCACCAAAGGAGTAGCGGGAGTAACCGGGGAGCTGTTTTTT
d_gene: TRBD2; v_gene: TRBV9; j_gene: TRBJ2-3; abundance: many; len: 15; CDR3aa: CASSVGGRALDTQYF; CDR3nt: TGTGCCAGCAGCGTGGGGGGGAGGGCCTTAGATACGCAGTATTTT
d_gene: NA; v_gene: TRBV19; j_gene: TRBJ2-1; abundance: few; len: 11; CDR3aa: CASSMAGEQFF; CDR3nt: TGTGCCAGTAGTATGGCGGGAGAGCAGTTCTTC
d_gene: NA; v_gene: TRBV9; j_gene: TRBJ2-1; abundance: few; len: 12; CDR3aa: CASSATSYEQFF; CDR3nt: TGTGCCAGCAGCGCGACTAGTTATGAGCAGTTCTTC
d_gene: TRBD1; v_gene: TRBV12-3/TRBV12-4; j_gene: TRBJ2-7; abundance: NA; len: 14; CDR3aa: CASSLFEGAPEQYF; CDR3nt: TGTGCCAGCAGTTTATTCGAGGGGGCCCCGGAGCAGTACTTC
d_gene: NA; v_gene: TRBV28; j_gene: TRBJ2-1; abundance: many; len: 13; CDR3aa: CASSLYGRNEQFF; CDR3nt: TGTGCCAGCAGTTTGTACGGGCGCAATGAGCAGTTCTTC
d_gene: NA; v_gene: TRBV20-1; j_gene: TRBJ2-3; abundance: many; len: 13; CDR3aa: CSAEGLTTDTQYF; CDR3nt: TGCAGTGCCGAGGGCCTGACAACGGATACGCAGTATTTT
d_gene: TRBD2; v_gene: TRBV10-3; j_gene: TRBJ2-1; abundance: many; len: 20; CDR3aa: CAISGTIAGGGTYTYNEQFF; CDR3nt: TGTGCCATCAGTGGCACCATAGCGGGAGGGGGTACGTATACCTACAATGAGCAGTTCTTC
d_gene: TRBD2; v_gene: TRBV6-5; j_gene: TRBJ2-1; abundance: many; len: 16; CDR3aa: CASSHPVGLGVNEQFF; CDR3nt: TGTGCCAGCAGTCACCCGGTGGGACTAGGCGTCAATGAGCAGTTCTTC
d_gene: NA; v_gene: TRBV29-1; j_gene: TRBJ1-4; abundance: many; len: 12; CDR3aa: CSVEAAPKELFF; CDR3nt: TGCAGCGTTGAGGCAGCGCCGAAGGAACTGTTTTTT
d_gene: NA; v_gene: TRBV6-2/TRBV6-3; j_gene: TRBJ2-7; abundance: many; len: 12; CDR3aa: CASSHPSYEQYF; CDR3nt: TGTGCCAGCAGTCATCCGTCCTACGAGCAGTACTTC
d_gene: TRBD2; v_gene: TRBV29-1; j_gene: TRBJ2-4; abundance: NA; len: 14; CDR3aa: CSASGGALAGIQYF; CDR3nt: TGCAGCGCCTCCGGGGGTGCGCTAGCGGGCATTCAGTACTTC
d_gene: NA; v_gene: TRBV9; j_gene: TRBJ2-7; abundance: few; len: 15; CDR3aa: CASSVDLGGFHEQYF; CDR3nt: TGTGCCAGCAGCGTAGACTTGGGCGGGTTCCACGAGCAGTACTTC
d_gene: TRBD2; v_gene: TRBV7-2; j_gene: TRBJ2-5; abundance: few; len: 16; CDR3aa: CASSLAPGRVGETQYF; CDR3nt: TGTGCCAGCAGCTTAGCCCCCGGGAGGGTAGGGGAGACCCAGTACTTC
d_gene: TRBD1; v_gene: TRBV7-2; j_gene: TRBJ1-1; abundance: many; len: 14; CDR3aa: CASSPDRGFTEAFF; CDR3nt: TGTGCCAGCAGCCCCGACAGGGGTTTCACTGAAGCTTTCTTT
d_gene: TRBD1; v_gene: TRBV11-3; j_gene: TRBJ1-1; abundance: NA; len: 19; CDR3aa: CASSFITDRDRASNTEAFF; CDR3nt: TGTGCCAGCAGTTTTATCACGGACCGGGACAGGGCTTCGAACACTGAAGCTTTCTTT
d_gene: NA; v_gene: TRBV20-1; j_gene: TRBJ2-7; abundance: NA; len: 14; CDR3aa: CSASLTSQDHEQYF; CDR3nt: TGCAGTGCTAGTTTGACTTCCCAAGACCACGAGCAGTACTTC
d_gene: NA; v_gene: TRBV4-2; j_gene: TRBJ2-2; abundance: many; len: 15; CDR3aa: CASSQAERSTGELFF; CDR3nt: TGTGCCAGCAGCCAAGCAGAGCGGTCCACCGGGGAGCTGTTTTTT
d_gene: TRBD2; v_gene: TRBV11-1; j_gene: TRBJ2-1; abundance: few; len: 16; CDR3aa: CASRQRLAGGPVEQFF; CDR3nt: TGTGCCAGCAGGCAACGCCTAGCGGGAGGGCCGGTTGAGCAGTTCTTC
d_gene: NA; v_gene: TRBV30; j_gene: TRBJ2-2; abundance: NA; len: 12; CDR3aa: CAWTGVRGELFF; CDR3nt: TGTGCCTGGACTGGGGTCCGGGGGGAGCTGTTTTTT
d_gene: TRBD1; v_gene: TRBV20-1; j_gene: TRBJ1-5; abundance: NA; len: 14; CDR3aa: CSATTGDYGQPQHF; CDR3nt: TGCAGTGCTACTACAGGGGATTACGGTCAGCCCCAGCATTTT
d_gene: TRBD1; v_gene: TRBV28; j_gene: TRBJ2-7; abundance: many; len: 15; CDR3aa: CASSRDGQGSYEQYF; CDR3nt: TGTGCCAGCAGTCGCGACGGACAGGGCTCATACGAGCAGTACTTC
d_gene: NA; v_gene: TRBV3-1; j_gene: TRBJ1-5; abundance: once; len: 16; CDR3aa: CASSQRQGGFVQPQHF; CDR3nt: TGTGCCAGCAGCCAAAGGCAGGGAGGCTTTGTTCAGCCCCAGCATTTT
d_gene: NA; v_gene: TRBV4-3; j_gene: TRBJ2-7; abundance: NA; len: 15; CDR3aa: CASSQDWADSYEQYF; CDR3nt: TGCGCCAGCAGCCAAGATTGGGCAGACTCCTACGAGCAGTACTTC
d_gene: TRBD1; v_gene: TRBV29-1; j_gene: TRBJ2-1; abundance: many; len: 15; CDR3aa: CSVGSPQGVYNEQFF; CDR3nt: TGCAGCGTTGGAAGCCCACAGGGGGTCTACAATGAGCAGTTCTTC
d_gene: NA; v_gene: TRBV20-1; j_gene: TRBJ2-7; abundance: NA; len: 15; CDR3aa: CSARGTSQNSYEQYF; CDR3nt: TGCAGTGCTAGGGGGACCTCACAGAACTCCTACGAGCAGTACTTC
d_gene: TRBD2; v_gene: TRBV14; j_gene: TRBJ2-7; abundance: NA; len: 15; CDR3aa: CASSQDSAGAGEQYF; CDR3nt: TGTGCCAGCAGCCAAGATTCAGCGGGAGCGGGCGAGCAGTACTTC
d_gene: NA; v_gene: TRBV12-3/TRBV12-4; j_gene: TRBJ2-7; abundance: many; len: 17; CDR3aa: CASSAPTAGARRYEQYF; CDR3nt: TGTGCCAGCAGTGCACCTACCGCGGGGGCGCGCCGATACGAGCAGTACTTC
d_gene: TRBD2; v_gene: TRBV5-6; j_gene: TRBJ2-1; abundance: NA; len: 18; CDR3aa: CASRAGLAGGGSYNEQFF; CDR3nt: TGTGCCAGCAGGGCAGGACTAGCGGGAGGAGGGTCCTACAATGAGCAGTTCTTC
d_gene: NA; v_gene: TRBV11-2; j_gene: TRBJ2-5; abundance: NA; len: 17; CDR3aa: CASSLDGQMAHQETQYF; CDR3nt: TGTGCCAGCAGCTTAGACGGCCAGATGGCTCATCAAGAGACCCAGTACTTC
d_gene: NA; v_gene: TRBV7-8; j_gene: TRBJ2-7; abundance: few; len: 16; CDR3aa: CASSLGHRASSYEQYF; CDR3nt: TGTGCCAGCAGCTTAGGTCATCGGGCCTCCTCCTACGAGCAGTACTTC
d_gene: TRBD1; v_gene: TRBV4-3; j_gene: TRBJ1-5; abundance: few; len: 18; CDR3aa: CASSLGLGSQGANQPQHF; CDR3nt: TGCGCCAGCAGCCTTGGGTTGGGGTCGCAGGGGGCGAATCAGCCCCAGCATTTT
d_gene: TRBD1; v_gene: TRBV11-2; j_gene: TRBJ2-2; abundance: few; len: 18; CDR3aa: CASSLGDRGRFRRGELFF; CDR3nt: TGTGCCAGCAGCTTAGGCGACAGGGGGCGTTTTCGGCGCGGGGAGCTGTTTTTT
d_gene: TRBD2; v_gene: TRBV7-6; j_gene: TRBJ2-2; abundance: NA; len: 16; CDR3aa: CASSLETSGNTGELFF; CDR3nt: TGTGCCAGCAGCTTAGAGACTAGCGGGAACACCGGGGAGCTGTTTTTT
d_gene: TRBD1; v_gene: TRBV6-1; j_gene: TRBJ1-2; abundance: NA; len: 15; CDR3aa: CASSAPTGQGRGYTF; CDR3nt: TGTGCCAGCAGTGCGCCGACCGGACAGGGGCGCGGCTACACCTTC
d_gene: TRBD2; v_gene: TRBV9; j_gene: TRBJ2-1; abundance: NA; len: 17; CDR3aa: CASSAVTSGRALGEQFF; CDR3nt: TGTGCCAGCAGCGCAGTGACTAGCGGGAGAGCGTTAGGTGAGCAGTTCTTC
d_gene: NA; v_gene: TRBV5-1; j_gene: TRBJ1-5; abundance: many; len: 15; CDR3aa: CASSLDGFHGQPQHF; CDR3nt: TGCGCCAGCAGCTTGGATGGGTTCCATGGTCAGCCCCAGCATTTT
d_gene: NA; v_gene: TRBV29-1; j_gene: TRBJ2-1; abundance: NA; len: 18; CDR3aa: CSVEGMGSLAGKGGEQFF; CDR3nt: TGCAGCGTTGAGGGAATGGGGAGTTTAGCGGGCAAAGGGGGTGAGCAGTTCTTC
d_gene: TRBD1; v_gene: TRBV7-3; j_gene: TRBJ2-1; abundance: NA; len: 15; CDR3aa: CASSLGDRSDDEQFF; CDR3nt: TGTGCCAGCAGCTTAGGGGACAGGTCAGACGATGAGCAGTTCTTC
d_gene: TRBD1; v_gene: TRBV3-1; j_gene: TRBJ1-5; abundance: NA; len: 15; CDR3aa: CASSQRTGNRQPQHF; CDR3nt: TGTGCCAGCAGCCAACGGACAGGGAATCGTCAGCCCCAGCATTTT
d_gene: NA; v_gene: TRBV6-2/TRBV6-3; j_gene: TRBJ2-7; abundance: few; len: 15; CDR3aa: CASSYTAQRGYEQYF; CDR3nt: TGTGCCAGCAGTTACACAGCACAAAGGGGCTACGAGCAGTACTTC
d_gene: NA; v_gene: TRBV12-3/TRBV12-4; j_gene: TRBJ2-7; abundance: NA; len: 14; CDR3aa: CASSLAPDWYEQYF; CDR3nt: TGTGCCAGCAGTTTAGCTCCCGACTGGTACGAGCAGTACTTC
d_gene: NA; v_gene: TRBV24-1; j_gene: TRBJ2-2; abundance: NA; len: 16; CDR3aa: CATSDPSRPTTGELFF; CDR3nt: TGTGCCACCAGTGATCCTTCACGACCGACGACCGGGGAGCTGTTTTTT
d_gene: TRBD2; v_gene: TRBV28; j_gene: TRBJ2-3; abundance: NA; len: 15; CDR3aa: CASSDQGLATDTQYF; CDR3nt: TGTGCCAGCAGTGATCAGGGACTAGCGACAGATACGCAGTATTTT
d_gene: NA; v_gene: TRBV3-1; j_gene: TRBJ2-3; abundance: many; len: 13; CDR3aa: CASSQRATDTQYF; CDR3nt: TGTGCCAGCAGCCAAAGGGCCACAGATACGCAGTATTTT
d_gene: NA; v_gene: TRBV12-3/TRBV12-4; j_gene: TRBJ2-5; abundance: NA; len: 14; CDR3aa: CASSLVAQRETQYF; CDR3nt: TGTGCCAGCAGTTTAGTAGCCCAACGAGAGACCCAGTACTTC
d_gene: TRBD1; v_gene: TRBV29-1; j_gene: TRBJ2-1; abundance: NA; len: 14; CDR3aa: CSVTGVRSYNEQFF; CDR3nt: TGCAGCGTTACAGGGGTCCGCTCCTACAATGAGCAGTTCTTC
d_gene: TRBD1; v_gene: TRBV28; j_gene: TRBJ2-2; abundance: few; len: 16; CDR3aa: CASSLVGTASTGELFF; CDR3nt: TGTGCCAGCAGTCTGGTAGGGACAGCCTCCACCGGGGAGCTGTTTTTT
d_gene: TRBD1; v_gene: TRBV15; j_gene: TRBJ2-1; abundance: few; len: 14; CDR3aa: CATRAVAGGSEQFF; CDR3nt: TGTGCCACCCGAGCCGTGGCAGGGGGCAGTGAGCAGTTCTTC
d_gene: NA; v_gene: TRBV6-2/TRBV6-3; j_gene: TRBJ2-5; abundance: NA; len: 15; CDR3aa: CASSYFMGDTETQYF; CDR3nt: TGTGCCAGCAGTTACTTTATGGGAGATACGGAGACCCAGTACTTC
d_gene: NA; v_gene: TRBV29-1; j_gene: TRBJ2-1; abundance: few; len: 15; CDR3aa: CSVEKAASSYNEQFF; CDR3nt: TGCAGCGTTGAAAAAGCGGCCAGCTCCTACAATGAGCAGTTCTTC